This T cell receptor (beta chain) was profiled in a study of blood T cell repertoires in COVID-19. Study-level information: Researchers got acute and convalescent COVID-19 samples from the United States, Italy and Spain. T cells, B-cell-depleted T cells, or PBMCs provided the cDNA or gDNA that served as material.

Trimming took off 3 bases at V and 5 bases at J, with 16 bases between the two ends. This CDR3 contains 15 residues. In germline, CDR1 is LGHDT, CDR2 YNNKEL (reference sequence). Authors' analysis steps: How many nucleated cells were present was estimated from reference gene primer amplification. Data came from immunoSEQ multiplex PCR; TCRdb stores just in-frame clones and leaves some out. V and J calls plus clone size are reproduced from that table; the DNA served to infer D and trimming. The sample comprises roughly 20,000 clones, roughly 86% of which are singletons, and 9.5% to 13% rests with the top ten.

Sequencing used peripheral blood. This TCR was sampled from a human donor in a cohort sampled during active COVID-19. The chain joins TRBV3-1 (or the pseudogene TRBV3-2) to TRBJ2-5; unclear D gene. CDR3 nucleotide sequence: TGTGCCAGCAGCCAGCCCCGGCTAGTTGGGGAGACCCAGTACTTC. Translation gives CASSQPRLVGETQYF.